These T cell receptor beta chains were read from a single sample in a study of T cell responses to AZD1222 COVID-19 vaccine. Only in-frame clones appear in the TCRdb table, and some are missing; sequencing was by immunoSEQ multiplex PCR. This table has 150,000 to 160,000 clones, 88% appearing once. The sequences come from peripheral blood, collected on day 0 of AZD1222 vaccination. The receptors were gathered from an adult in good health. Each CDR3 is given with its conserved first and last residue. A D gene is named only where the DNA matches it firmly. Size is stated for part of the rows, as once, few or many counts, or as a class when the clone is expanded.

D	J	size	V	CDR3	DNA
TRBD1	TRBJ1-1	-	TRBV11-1	CASSLSQGGTEAFF	TGTGCCAGCAGCTTATCGCAGGGGGGCACTGAAGCTTTCTTT
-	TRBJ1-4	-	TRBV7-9	CASSRTGPTNEKLFF	TGTGCCAGCAGCAGAACAGGCCCAACTAATGAAAAACTGTTTTTT
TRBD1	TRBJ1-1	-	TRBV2	CASTPRGVNTEAFF	TGTGCCAGCACCCCCAGGGGGGTGAACACTGAAGCTTTCTTT
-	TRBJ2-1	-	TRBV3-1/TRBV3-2	CASSQETAINEQFF	TGTGCCAGCAGCCAAGAGACGGCGATCAATGAGCAGTTCTTC
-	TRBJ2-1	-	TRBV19	CASSNRVNEQFF	TGTGCCAGTAGTAACAGGGTTAATGAGCAGTTCTTC
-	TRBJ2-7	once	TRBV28	CASSQRDSLLREEYF	TGTGCCAGCAGTCAACGGGACTCCCTGCTACGAGAGGAGTACTTC
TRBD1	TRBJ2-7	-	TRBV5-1	CASSFEGQGRNEQYF	TGCGCCAGCAGCTTTGAGGGACAGGGTAGGAACGAGCAGTACTTC
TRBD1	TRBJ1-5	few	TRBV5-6	CASSRTGPNQPQHF	TGTGCCAGCAGTCGGACAGGGCCCAATCAGCCCCAGCATTTT
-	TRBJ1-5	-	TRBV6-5	CASSPSPWQPQHF	TGTGCCAGCAGCCCCTCCCCGTGGCAGCCCCAGCATTTT
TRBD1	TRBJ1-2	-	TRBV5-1	CASSQGQAQYGYTF	TGCGCCAGCAGCCAGGGACAGGCGCAGTATGGCTACACCTTC
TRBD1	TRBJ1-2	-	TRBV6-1	CASSEPQGRYGYTF	TGTGCCAGCAGTGAACCACAGGGGAGGTATGGCTACACCTTC
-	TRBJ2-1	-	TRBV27	CASSSRRGGTYNEQFF	TGTGCCAGCAGTTCCCGTCGAGGGGGGACCTACAATGAGCAGTTCTTC
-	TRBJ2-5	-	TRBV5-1	CASSSPGEETQYF	TGCGCCAGCAGCTCCCCAGGGGAAGAGACCCAGTACTTC
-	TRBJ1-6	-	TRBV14	CASSQETANSPLHF	TGTGCCAGCAGCCAAGAGACAGCTAATTCACCCCTCCACTTT
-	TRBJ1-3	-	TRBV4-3	CASSFQTGPTSGNTIYF	TGCGCCAGCAGCTTCCAGACAGGTCCTACCTCTGGAAACACCATATATTTT
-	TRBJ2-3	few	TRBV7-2	CASSESRGTDTQYF	TGTGCCAGCAGCGAATCCCGGGGAACAGATACGCAGTATTTT
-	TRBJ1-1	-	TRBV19	CASSILRQATEAFF	TGTGCCAGTAGTATACTCCGACAGGCCACTGAAGCTTTCTTT
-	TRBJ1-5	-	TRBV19	CASSIPSFNQPQHF	TGTGCCAGTAGTATTCCCAGCTTCAATCAGCCCCAGCATTTT